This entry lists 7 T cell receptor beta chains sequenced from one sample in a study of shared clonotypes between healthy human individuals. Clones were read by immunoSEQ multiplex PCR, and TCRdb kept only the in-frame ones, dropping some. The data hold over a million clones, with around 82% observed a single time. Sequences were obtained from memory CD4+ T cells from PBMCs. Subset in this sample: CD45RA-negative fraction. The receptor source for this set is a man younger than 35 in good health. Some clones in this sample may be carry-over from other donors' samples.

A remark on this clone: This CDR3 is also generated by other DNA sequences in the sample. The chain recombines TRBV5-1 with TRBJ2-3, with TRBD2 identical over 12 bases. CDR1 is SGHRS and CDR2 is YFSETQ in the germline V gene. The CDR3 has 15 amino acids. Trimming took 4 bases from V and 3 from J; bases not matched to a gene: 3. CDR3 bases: TGCGCCAGCAGCAGGGGGACTAGCGGGACAGATACGCAGTATTTT. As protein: CASSRGTSGTDTQYF.

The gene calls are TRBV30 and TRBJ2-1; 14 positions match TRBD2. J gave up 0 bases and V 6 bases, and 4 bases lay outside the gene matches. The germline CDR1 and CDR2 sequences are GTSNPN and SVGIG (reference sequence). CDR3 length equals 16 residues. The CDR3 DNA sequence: TGTGCCTGCGTCGGGACTAGCGGGAGCTCCTACAATGAGCAGTTCTTC. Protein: CACVGTSGSSYNEQFF.

The CDR3 nucleotides are TGCAGCACCCGGGGGGCGGGAGGGGGCGAGCAGTTCTTC. Its protein is CSTRGAGGGEQFF. The V call is TRBV29-1, the J call TRBJ2-1, with 9 bases fitting TRBD2. Germline values: CDR1 SQVTM, CDR2 ANQGSEA. This CDR3 contains 13 residues. The V segment lost 8 bases and the J segment 10 bases; nucleotides outside the gene matches: 12.

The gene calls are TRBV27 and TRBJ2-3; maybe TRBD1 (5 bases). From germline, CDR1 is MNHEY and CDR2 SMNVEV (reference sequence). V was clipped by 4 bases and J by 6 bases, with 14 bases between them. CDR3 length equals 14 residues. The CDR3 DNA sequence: TGTGCCAGCAGTTCCCATCGCAGGGTTGATACGCAGTATTTT. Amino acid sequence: CASSSHRRVDTQYF.

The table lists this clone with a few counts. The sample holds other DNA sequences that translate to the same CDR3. The CDR3 DNA follows: TGCGCCAGCAGCTTGGCGCCAGGGCAAGAGACCCAGTACTTC. This translates into CASSLAPGQETQYF. The chain carries TRBV5-1 and TRBJ2-5, with D possibly TRBD1 on 5 matching bases. This CDR3 contains 14 residues. The V gene lost 0 bases and the J gene lost 2 bases, with 8 bases spanning the gap. Per germline, CDR1 SGHRS and CDR2 YFSETQ.

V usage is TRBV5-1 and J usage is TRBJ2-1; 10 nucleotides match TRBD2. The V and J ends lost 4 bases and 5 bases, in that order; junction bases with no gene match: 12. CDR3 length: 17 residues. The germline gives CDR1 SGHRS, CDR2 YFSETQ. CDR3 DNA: TGCGCCAGCAGCCCCATAGCGGGAGGAGCTGTTAACAATGAGCAGTTCTTC. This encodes CASSPIAGGAVNNEQFF.

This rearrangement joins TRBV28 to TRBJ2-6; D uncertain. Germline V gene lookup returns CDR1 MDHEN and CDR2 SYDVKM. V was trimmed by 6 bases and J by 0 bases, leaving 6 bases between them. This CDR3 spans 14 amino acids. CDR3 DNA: TGTGCCAGCAGCAGGAACTCTGGGGCCAACGTCCTGACTTTC. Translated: CASSRNSGANVLTF.